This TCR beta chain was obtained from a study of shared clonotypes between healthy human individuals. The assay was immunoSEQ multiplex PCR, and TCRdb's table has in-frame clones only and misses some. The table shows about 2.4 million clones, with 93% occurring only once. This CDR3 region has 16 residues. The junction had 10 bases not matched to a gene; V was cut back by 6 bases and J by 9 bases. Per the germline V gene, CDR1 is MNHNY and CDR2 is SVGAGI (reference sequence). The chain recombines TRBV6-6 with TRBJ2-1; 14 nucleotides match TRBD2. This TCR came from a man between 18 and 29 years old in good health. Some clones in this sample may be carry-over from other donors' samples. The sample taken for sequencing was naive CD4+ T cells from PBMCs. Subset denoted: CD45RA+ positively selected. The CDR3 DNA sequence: TGTGCCAGCAGAAAACTCGGGACTAGCGGGAGTACTGAGCAGTTCTTC. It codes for CASRKLGTSGSTEQFF.